This T cell receptor beta chain was retrieved from a study of neurological immune-mediated disorders. Study observations and caveats: There were no CDR3 amino acid sequences shared by expanded clones across subjects, a result suggesting private repertoires in all groups.

A total of 2 million PBMCs stored at -80 degrees C provided the unsorted libraries. V lost 5 bases, J lost 1 base, and 7 bases stayed unmatched. CDR1 is SGDLS and CDR2 is YYNGEE in the germline V gene. The CDR3 is 16 amino acids. This clonotype is medium-sized. Its antigen remains unknown. 5'RACE with 10-nucleotide random UMIs produced the cDNA. In each sequencing run, over 170 million TCR-beta sequences were generated from 15-18 subjects. TCRdb analysed the 5' RACE reads with MiXCR anew, one entry per CDR3 protein. The sample includes 20,000 to 25,000 distinct CDR3 sequences, roughly 10% seen only once; the top ten take about 20%.

The rearrangement joins TRBV9 to TRBJ2-2; the match to TRBD1 covers 8 bases. The sequence was collected from a woman aged 55-69 years with HTLV-1-associated myelopathy (HAM/TSP). The specimen was PBMCs. The CDR3 DNA reads as TGTGCCAGCAGGGATCTGGACAGGGAGAACACCGGGGAGCTGTTTTTT. Encoded protein: CASRDLDRENTGELFF.